The clone carrying this TCR beta chain has at least ten counts. Its cognate antigen is unknown. The sample belongs to a study of T cells in Graves' hyperthyroidism and ophthalmopathy. Overall study results and limits: Stable hyperthyroidism was told apart from ophthalmopathy by a model built on 13 V-J features. The majority of expanded thyroid clonotypes above 0.001 also appeared in blood.

Investigators excluded patients with uncontrolled infection, other autoimmune disease, pregnancy or lactation. Based on clinical symptoms, serum thyroxine and TRAb, thyroid ultrasound and orbital computed tomography, diagnoses were reached. In germline, CDR1 is MNHNS, CDR2 SASEGT. Germline trimming cut 8 bases from V and 3 bases from J; bases unmatched to any gene: 2. CDR3 length equals 13 residues. TCR beta CDR3 sequences were amplified from RNA transcripts. HTBI primers were used for first-round RT-PCR of the TCR CDR3. TCRdb used MiXCR to reprocess the multiplex PCR reads, holding one entry per CDR3 protein. The sample lists 300,000 to 400,000 distinct CDR3 sequences, less than 20% seen once, with over 35% in the top ten.

This chain joins TRBV6-1 and TRBJ1-1, with 11 bases identical to TRBD1. The sequence was obtained from a man younger than 35 with Graves' ophthalmopathy. Sequencing was done on a sample of blood. The CDR3 loop reads CASRDRGYTEAFF. The CDR3 DNA follows: TGTGCCAGCCGGGACAGGGGGTACACTGAAGCTTTCTTT.